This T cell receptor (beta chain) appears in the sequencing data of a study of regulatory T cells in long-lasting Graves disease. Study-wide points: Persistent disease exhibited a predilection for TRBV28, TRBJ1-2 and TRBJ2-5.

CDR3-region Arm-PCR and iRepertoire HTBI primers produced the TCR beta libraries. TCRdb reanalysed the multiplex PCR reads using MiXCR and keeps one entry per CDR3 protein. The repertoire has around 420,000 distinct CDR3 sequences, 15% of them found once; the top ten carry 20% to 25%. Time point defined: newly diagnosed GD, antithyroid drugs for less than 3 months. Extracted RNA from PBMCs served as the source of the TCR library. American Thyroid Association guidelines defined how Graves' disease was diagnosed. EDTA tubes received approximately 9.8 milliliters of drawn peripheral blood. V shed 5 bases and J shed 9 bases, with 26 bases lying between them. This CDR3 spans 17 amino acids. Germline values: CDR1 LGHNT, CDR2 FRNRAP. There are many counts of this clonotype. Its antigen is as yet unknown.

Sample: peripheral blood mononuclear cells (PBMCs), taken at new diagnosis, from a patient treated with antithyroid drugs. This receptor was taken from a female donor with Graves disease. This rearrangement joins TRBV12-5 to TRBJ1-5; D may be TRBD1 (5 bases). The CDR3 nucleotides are TGTGCTAGTGGTGCTGGGTCCGGGACGGGGCGTCTATGGCCCCAGCATTTT. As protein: CASGAGSGTGRLWPQHF.